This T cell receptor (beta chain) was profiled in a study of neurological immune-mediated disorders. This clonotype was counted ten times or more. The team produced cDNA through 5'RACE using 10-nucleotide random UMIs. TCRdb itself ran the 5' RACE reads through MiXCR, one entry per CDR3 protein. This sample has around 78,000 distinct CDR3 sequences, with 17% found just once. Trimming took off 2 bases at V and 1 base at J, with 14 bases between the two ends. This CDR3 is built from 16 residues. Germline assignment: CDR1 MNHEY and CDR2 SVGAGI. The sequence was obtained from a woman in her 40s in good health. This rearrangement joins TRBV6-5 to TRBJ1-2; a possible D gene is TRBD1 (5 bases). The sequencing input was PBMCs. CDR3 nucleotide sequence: TGTGCCAGCAGTTACGGTCCTCCAGGGAGTAACTATGGCTACACCTTC. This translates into CASSYGPPGSNYGYTF.